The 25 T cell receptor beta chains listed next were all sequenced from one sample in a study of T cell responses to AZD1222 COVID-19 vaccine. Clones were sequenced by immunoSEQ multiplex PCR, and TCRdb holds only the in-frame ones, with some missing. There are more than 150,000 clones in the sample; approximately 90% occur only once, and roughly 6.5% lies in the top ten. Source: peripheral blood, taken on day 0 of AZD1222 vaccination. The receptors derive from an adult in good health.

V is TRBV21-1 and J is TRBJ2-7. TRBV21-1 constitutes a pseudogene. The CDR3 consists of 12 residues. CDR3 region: CASRSSRYEQYF. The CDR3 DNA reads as TGTGCCAGCCGAAGTTCCCGCTACGAGCAGTACTTC.

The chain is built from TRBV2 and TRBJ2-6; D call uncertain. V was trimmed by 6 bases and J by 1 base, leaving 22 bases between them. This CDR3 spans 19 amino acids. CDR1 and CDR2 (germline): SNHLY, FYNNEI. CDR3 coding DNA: TGTGCCAGCAGCGCCGGTGGCGCAGGAAGGTCATCTGGGGCCAACGTCCTGACTTTC. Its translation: CASSAGGAGRSSGANVLTF. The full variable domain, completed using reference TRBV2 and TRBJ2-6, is EPEVTQTPSHQVTQMGQEVILRCVPISNHLYFYWYRQILGQKVEFLVSFYNNEISEKSEIFDDQFSVERPDGSNFTLKIRSTKLEDSAMYFCASSAGGAGRSSGANVLTFGAGSRLTVL.

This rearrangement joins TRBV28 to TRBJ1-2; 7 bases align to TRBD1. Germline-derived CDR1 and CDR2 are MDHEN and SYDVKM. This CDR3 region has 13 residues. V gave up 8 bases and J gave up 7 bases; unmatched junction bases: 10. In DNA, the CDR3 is TGTGCCAGCGAACGACAGGGACGGTCTGGCTACACCTTC. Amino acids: CASERQGRSGYTF.

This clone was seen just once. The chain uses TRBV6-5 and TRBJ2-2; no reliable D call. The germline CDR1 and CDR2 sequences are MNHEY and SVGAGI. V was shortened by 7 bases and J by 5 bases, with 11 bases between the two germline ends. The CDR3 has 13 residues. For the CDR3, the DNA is TGTGCCAGCACCCACCAGAGGACCGGGGAGCTGTTTTTT. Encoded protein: CASTHQRTGELFF.

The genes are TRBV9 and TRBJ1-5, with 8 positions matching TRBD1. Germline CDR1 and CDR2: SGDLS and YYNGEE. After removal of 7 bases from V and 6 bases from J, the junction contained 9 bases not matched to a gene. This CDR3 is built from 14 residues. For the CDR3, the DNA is TGTGCCAGCGGGGAGGGCAGGGGGCCTCAGCCCCAGCATTTT. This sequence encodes CASGEGRGPQPQHF.

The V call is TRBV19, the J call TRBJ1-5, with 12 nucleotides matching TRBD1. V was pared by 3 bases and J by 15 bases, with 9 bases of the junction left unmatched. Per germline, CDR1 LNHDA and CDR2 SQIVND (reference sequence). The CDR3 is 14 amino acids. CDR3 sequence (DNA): TGTGCCAGTAGTATCAACCGGGACAGGGGGCCCGGGCATTTT. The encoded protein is CASSINRDRGPGHF.

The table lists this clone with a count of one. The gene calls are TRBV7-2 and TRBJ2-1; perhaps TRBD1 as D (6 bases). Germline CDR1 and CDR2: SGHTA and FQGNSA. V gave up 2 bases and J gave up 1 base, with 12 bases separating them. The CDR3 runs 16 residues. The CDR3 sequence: CASSLYAQGSYNEQFF. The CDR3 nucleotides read TGTGCCAGCAGCTTATACGCACAGGGATCCTACAATGAGCAGTTCTTC.

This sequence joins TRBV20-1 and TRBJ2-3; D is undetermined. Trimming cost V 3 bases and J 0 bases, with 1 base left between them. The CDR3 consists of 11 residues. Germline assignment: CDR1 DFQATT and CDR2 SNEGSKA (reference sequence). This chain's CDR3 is CSASSTDTQYF. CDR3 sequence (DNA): TGCAGTGCTAGTAGCACAGATACGCAGTATTTT.

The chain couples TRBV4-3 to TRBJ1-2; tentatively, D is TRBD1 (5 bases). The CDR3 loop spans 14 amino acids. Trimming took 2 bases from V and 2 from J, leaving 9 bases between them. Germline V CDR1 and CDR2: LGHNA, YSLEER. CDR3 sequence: CASSQNRDNYGYTF. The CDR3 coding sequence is TGCGCCAGCAGCCAAAACCGGGACAACTATGGCTACACCTTC.

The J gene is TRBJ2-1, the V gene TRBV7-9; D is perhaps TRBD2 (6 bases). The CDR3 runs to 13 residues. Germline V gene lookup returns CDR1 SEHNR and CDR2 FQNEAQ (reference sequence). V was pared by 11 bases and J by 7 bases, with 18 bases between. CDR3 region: CAGDGGLWNEQFF. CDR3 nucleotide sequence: TGTGCCGGCGACGGGGGTCTTTGGAATGAGCAGTTCTTC. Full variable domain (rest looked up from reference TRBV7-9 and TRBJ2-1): DTGVSQNPRHKITKRGQNVTFRCDPISEHNRLYWYRQTLGQGPEFLTYFQNEAQLEKSRLLSDRFSAERPKGSFSTLEIQRTEQGDSAMYLCAGDGGLWNEQFFGPGTRLTVL.

The CDR3 DNA reads as TGCGCCAGCAGCCAAGAAAGAGGCGGCAACTCTGGAAACACCATATATTTT. Encoded protein: CASSQERGGNSGNTIYF. The J gene is TRBJ1-3, the V gene TRBV4-3, with D unresolved. The CDR3 sequence is 17 residues long. V shed 0 bases and J shed 0 bases, with 12 bases lying between them. Looked up from germline, CDR1 is LGHNA and CDR2 is YSLEER.

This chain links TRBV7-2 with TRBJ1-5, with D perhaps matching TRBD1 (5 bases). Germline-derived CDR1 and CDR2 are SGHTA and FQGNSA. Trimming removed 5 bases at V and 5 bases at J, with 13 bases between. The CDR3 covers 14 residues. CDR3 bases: TGTGCCAGCAGCCCCCATTGGGGGGATCAGCCCCAGCATTTT. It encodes CASSPHWGDQPQHF.

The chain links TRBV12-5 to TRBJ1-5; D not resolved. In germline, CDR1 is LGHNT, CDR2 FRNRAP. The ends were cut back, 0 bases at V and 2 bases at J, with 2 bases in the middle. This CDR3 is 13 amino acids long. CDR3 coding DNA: TGTGCTAGTGGTTTGGTCCGCAATCAGCCCCAGCATTTT. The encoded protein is CASGLVRNQPQHF. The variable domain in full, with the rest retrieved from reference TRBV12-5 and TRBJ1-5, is DARVTQTPRHKVTEMGQEVTMRCQPILGHNTVFWYRQTMMQGLELLAYFRNRAPLDDSGMPKDRFSAEMPDATLATLKIQPSEPRDSAVYFCASGLVRNQPQHFGDGTRLSIL.

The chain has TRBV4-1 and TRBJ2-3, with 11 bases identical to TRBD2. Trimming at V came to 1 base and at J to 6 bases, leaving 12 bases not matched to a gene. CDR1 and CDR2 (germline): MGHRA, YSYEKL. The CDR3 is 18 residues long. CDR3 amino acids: CASSQGAFSGRAQDTQYF. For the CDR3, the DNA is TGCGCCAGCAGCCAAGGGGCTTTTAGCGGGAGGGCCCAGGATACGCAGTATTTT.

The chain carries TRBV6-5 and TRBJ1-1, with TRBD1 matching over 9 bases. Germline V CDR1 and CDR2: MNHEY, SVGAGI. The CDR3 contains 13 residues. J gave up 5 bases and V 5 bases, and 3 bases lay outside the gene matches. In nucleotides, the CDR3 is TGTGCCAGCAGTAGGGACAGGGATACTGAAGCTTTCTTT. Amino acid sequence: CASSRDRDTEAFF.

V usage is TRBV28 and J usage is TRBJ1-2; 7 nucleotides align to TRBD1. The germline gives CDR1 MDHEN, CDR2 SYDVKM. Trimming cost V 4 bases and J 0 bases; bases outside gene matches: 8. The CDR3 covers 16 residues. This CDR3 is CASSSAGTETNYGYTF. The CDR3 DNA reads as TGTGCCAGCAGTTCCGCCGGGACAGAAACTAACTATGGCTACACCTTC.

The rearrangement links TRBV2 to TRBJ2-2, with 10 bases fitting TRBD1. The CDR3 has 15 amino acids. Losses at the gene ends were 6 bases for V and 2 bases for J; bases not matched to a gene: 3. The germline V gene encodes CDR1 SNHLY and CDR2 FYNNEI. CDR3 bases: TGTGCCAGCAGGGAGACAGGGGGCAACACCGGGGAGCTGTTTTTT. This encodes CASRETGGNTGELFF. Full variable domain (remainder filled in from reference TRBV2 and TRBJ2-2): EPEVTQTPSHQVTQMGQEVILRCVPISNHLYFYWYRQILGQKVEFLVSFYNNEISEKSEIFDDQFSVERPDGSNFTLKIRSTKLEDSAMYFCASRETGGNTGELFFGEGSRLTVL.

In nucleotides, the CDR3 is TGTGCCAGCAGTTTTGGAGGGGGCGCCCCAGCCGGGGAGCTGTTTTTT. It yields the protein CASSFGGGAPAGELFF. The chain combines TRBV28 with TRBJ2-2; weak D call: TRBD1 (7 bases). The CDR3 loop spans 16 amino acids. Trimming removed 3 bases at V and 6 bases at J, with 17 bases between. Germline values: CDR1 MDHEN, CDR2 SYDVKM.

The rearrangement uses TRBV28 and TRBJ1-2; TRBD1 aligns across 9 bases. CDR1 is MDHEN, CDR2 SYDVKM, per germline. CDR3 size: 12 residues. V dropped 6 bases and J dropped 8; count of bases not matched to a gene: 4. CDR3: CASSQTGGGYTF. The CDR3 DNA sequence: TGTGCCAGCAGCCAAACAGGGGGCGGCTACACCTTC.

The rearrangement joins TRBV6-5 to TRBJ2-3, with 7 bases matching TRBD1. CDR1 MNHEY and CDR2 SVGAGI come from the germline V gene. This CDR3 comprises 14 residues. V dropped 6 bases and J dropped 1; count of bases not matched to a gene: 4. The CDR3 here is CASRIDRGTDTQYF. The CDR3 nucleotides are TGTGCCAGCAGAATCGACAGGGGCACAGATACGCAGTATTTT.

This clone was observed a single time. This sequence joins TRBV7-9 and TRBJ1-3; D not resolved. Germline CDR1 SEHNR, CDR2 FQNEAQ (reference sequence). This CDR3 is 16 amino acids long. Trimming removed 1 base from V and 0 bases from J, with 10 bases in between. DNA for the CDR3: TGTGCCAGCAGCTTAGGGGCAGGCCGCTCTGGAAACACCATATATTTT. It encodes CASSLGAGRSGNTIYF.

Written as DNA, the CDR3 is TGTGCCAGCAGCTTAGAATACTCTGGAAACACCATATATTTT. Amino acids: CASSLEYSGNTIYF. The chain joins TRBV7-2 to TRBJ1-3; D remains unclear. The CDR3 is made up of 14 amino acids. Trimming stripped 1 base from V and 0 bases from J, with 4 bases between. Germline CDR1 reads SGHTA; CDR2 reads FQGNSA.

CDR3 coding DNA: TGTGCCAGTTCGCGTCGCTATGGCTACACCTTC. Translation gives CASSRRYGYTF. The chain is built from TRBV12-3 or TRBV12-4 and TRBJ1-2; no clear D. CDR3 length equals 11 residues. V lost 9 bases and J 4 bases, leaving 9 bases between the germline ends.

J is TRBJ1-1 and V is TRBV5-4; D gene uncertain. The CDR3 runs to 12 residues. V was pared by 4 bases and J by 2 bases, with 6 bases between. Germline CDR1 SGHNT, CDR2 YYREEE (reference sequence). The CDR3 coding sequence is TGTGCCAGCAGCCAGGACAACACTGAAGCTTTCTTT. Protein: CASSQDNTEAFF.

In DNA, the CDR3 is TGCGCCAGCAGCCGGAGACAGGTCATGAACACTGAAGCTTTCTTT. Its protein is CASSRRQVMNTEAFF. J is TRBJ1-1 and V is TRBV5-1, with D possibly matching TRBD1 (6 bases). Trimming removed 4 bases at V and 0 bases at J, with 13 bases between. The CDR3 length is 15 residues. CDR1 and CDR2 from the germline V gene are SGHRS and YFSETQ.